What follows are 29 T cell receptor beta chains derived from one specimen sequenced in a study of T cells in Graves' hyperthyroidism and ophthalmopathy. Amplification yielded TCR beta CDR3 regions, with RNA transcripts as the source. HTBI primers were the set used in a first-round RT-PCR of the TCR CDR3. TCRdb reanalysed the multiplex PCR reads using MiXCR and keeps one entry per CDR3 protein. The sample holds approximately 600,000 distinct CDR3 sequences; approximately 14% are singletons and the top ten take over 3.5%. Sequencing was done on a sample of blood. These TCRs come from a middle-aged woman with Graves' ophthalmopathy.

Many counts were recorded for this clonotype. V and J are TRBV6-5 and TRBJ2-2; 8 bases fit TRBD2. V shed 0 bases and J 9 bases; nucleotides not matched to a gene: 12. Germline loops: CDR1 MNHEY, CDR2 SVGAGI. This CDR3 comprises 17 residues. The CDR3 loop reads CASSYSTGLAGVRELFF. As DNA, the CDR3 is TGTGCCAGCAGTTACTCGACCGGCCTAGCGGGTGTAAGGGAGCTGTTTTTT.

This clonotype was detected only a few times. The chain recombines TRBV9 with TRBJ2-2; 9 nucleotides match TRBD2. Germline V gene sequence: CDR1 SGDLS, CDR2 YYNGEE. Losses at the gene ends were 2 bases for V and 7 bases for J; bases not matched to a gene: 6. The CDR3 is 15 residues long. The CDR3 region is CASSVIAGEFGELFF. Written as DNA, the CDR3 is TGTGCCAGCAGCGTGATAGCGGGAGAATTCGGGGAGCTGTTTTTT.

The chain uses TRBV28 and TRBJ1-2; no firm D call. The CDR3 runs to 12 residues. Between the trimmed V and J ends, which lost 6 bases and 2 bases, there was a span of 7 bases. The germline V gene has CDR1 MDHEN and CDR2 SYDVKM. The CDR3 nucleotides read TGTGCCAGCAGGCCCGTCAACTATGGCTACACCTTC. Its protein is CASRPVNYGYTF.

Ten or more counts support this clonotype. The chain joins TRBV28 to TRBJ2-5; D might be TRBD2 (6 bases). The germline CDR1 and CDR2 sequences are MDHEN and SYDVKM. The CDR3 has 14 amino acids. Trimming left V 8 bases short and J 7 bases short, with 20 bases between. The CDR3 loop reads CASQDSQFGGTQYF. CDR3 nucleotide sequence: TGTGCCAGCCAAGACAGTCAGTTCGGGGGGACCCAGTACTTC.

This clonotype has only a few counts. The rearrangement joins TRBV5-6 to TRBJ1-1; a possible D gene is TRBD1 (5 bases). CDR1 and CDR2 from the germline V gene are SGHDT and YYEEEE. Deletions cut 4 bases from V and 4 bases from J, with 17 bases between. The CDR3 contains 15 residues. The CDR3 DNA reads TGTGCCAGCAGCCACCTGGGGGATGGGATCACTGAAGCTTTCTTT. Translated, it gives CASSHLGDGITEAFF.

The V and J genes are TRBV3-1 and TRBJ2-7; 11 positions agree with TRBD2. The germline gives CDR1 LGHDT, CDR2 YNNKEL (reference sequence). J was trimmed by 7 bases and V by 4 bases; bases with no gene match: 6. The CDR3 extends over 14 amino acids. This CDR3 is CASSLTGLAVEQYF. CDR3 nucleotides: TGTGCCAGCAGCCTTACGGGACTAGCGGTTGAGCAGTACTTC.

This clonotype was seen many times. The chain recombines TRBV7-9 with TRBJ1-2, with D possibly matching TRBD1 (5 bases). Trimming removed 4 bases from V and 3 bases from J, with 15 bases in between. Germline CDR1 SEHNR, CDR2 FQNEAQ (reference sequence). The CDR3 runs 15 residues. The CDR3 sequence is CASSSTNLGDYGYTF. The DNA of the CDR3 is TGTGCCAGCAGCTCCACTAACCTAGGGGACTATGGCTACACCTTC.

This clonotype was counted many times. The rearrangement links TRBV11-3 to TRBJ1-2; maybe TRBD1 (6 bases). Deletions cut 5 bases from V and 8 bases from J, with 18 bases between. CDR3 length: 14 amino acids. The germline V gene encodes CDR1 SGHNT and CDR2 YENEEA. The CDR3 DNA reads as TGTGCCAGCAGCGCCTACAGGGTTATCTACGGCTACACCTTC. Its translation is CASSAYRVIYGYTF.

This clonotype was counted ten times or more. The V gene is TRBV6-5, the J gene TRBJ2-7; D is perhaps TRBD1 (5 bases). CDR3 length: 11 residues. CDR1 and CDR2 from the germline V gene are MNHEY and SVGAGI. Trimming took off 8 bases at V and 6 bases at J, with 11 bases between the two ends. CDR3 bases: TGTGCCAGCCTATGGGGCTCCGAGCAGTACTTC. This translates into CASLWGSEQYF.

The chain is built from TRBV13 and TRBJ1-2, with a tentative D call TRBD1 (5 bases). Germline V gives CDR1 PRHDT, CDR2 FYEKMQ (reference sequence). Trimming shortened V by 2 bases and J by 6 bases, and 13 bases separated the two germline ends. The CDR3 loop spans 14 amino acids. CDR3 in amino acids: CASSLQGRVDGYTF. In DNA, the CDR3 is TGTGCCAGCAGCTTACAGGGAAGGGTTGATGGCTACACCTTC.

This clonotype was counted ten times or more. J is TRBJ2-3 and V is TRBV28; tentative D call: TRBD1 (5 bases). There are 16 residues in the CDR3. CDR1 and CDR2 from the germline V gene are MDHEN and SYDVKM. Trimming left V 2 bases short and J 1 base short, with 13 bases between. The CDR3 DNA reads TGTGCCAGCAGTTTACCCCAGGGAACGGGCACAGATACGCAGTATTTT. Protein sequence: CASSLPQGTGTDTQYF.

This clonotype was seen ten or more times. The chain couples TRBV6-5 to TRBJ2-1; D not certain. Germline-derived CDR1 and CDR2 are MNHEY and SVGAGI. There are 18 residues in the CDR3. Trimming left V 0 bases short and J 4 bases short, with 19 bases between. The CDR3 DNA reads as TGTGCCAGCAGTTACTCCTCTCTTGGAGCCCTCCCGTACAATGAGCAGTTCTTC. Protein: CASSYSSLGALPYNEQFF.

This clonotype was detected a few times. The V gene is TRBV5-5, the J gene TRBJ1-1; maybe TRBD1 (5 bases). Germline CDR1 reads SGHKS; CDR2 reads YYEKEE (reference sequence). Trimming left V 4 bases short and J 1 base short, with 14 bases between. The CDR3 covers 15 residues. CDR3 nucleotides: TGTGCCAGCAGCCCGGTCCCGGGGGGGAACACTGAAGCTTTCTTT. This encodes CASSPVPGGNTEAFF.

This clonotype came up many times. V is TRBV19 and J is TRBJ2-7, with 9 bases identical to TRBD2. Germline loops: CDR1 LNHDA, CDR2 SQIVND (reference sequence). The V segment lost 3 bases and the J segment 4 bases; nucleotides outside the gene matches: 7. CDR3 length equals 15 residues. This CDR3 is CASSMSSGITYEQYF. CDR3 bases: TGTGCCAGTAGTATGTCTAGCGGGATAACGTACGAGCAGTACTTC.

The chain carries TRBV7-2 and TRBJ1-2; a weak D match, TRBD1 (6 bases). The CDR3 runs 14 residues. CDR1 and CDR2 from the germline V gene are SGHTA and FQGNSA. V gave up 5 bases and J gave up 2 bases, with 12 bases separating them. The CDR3 coding sequence is TGTGCCAGCAGCAAGCTGGGGGCAAACTATGGCTACACCTTC. Translated: CASSKLGANYGYTF.

This clonotype was observed many times. The V call is TRBV11-1, the J call TRBJ2-7; 10 positions agree with TRBD2. The germline CDR1 and CDR2 sequences are SGHAT and FQDESV (reference sequence). This CDR3 region has 16 residues. With 5 bases clipped from V and 1 base from J, the junction kept 8 bases outside the gene matches. CDR3 sequence reads: CASSRASGSFSYEQYF. CDR3 DNA sequence: TGTGCCAGCAGCCGAGCTAGCGGGAGTTTTTCCTACGAGCAGTACTTC.

This clonotype has more than one count but fewer than ten. At one boundary the junction diverges from the germline segment, which might be a read error. In DNA form, the CDR3 reads TGTGCCACCAGGGACTACACCGGGGAGCTGTCTTTT. Translated, it gives CATRDYTGELSF. The chain carries TRBV24-1 and TRBJ2-2, with TRBD2 as a possible D gene (6 bases). Per germline, CDR1 KGHDR and CDR2 SFDVKD. CDR3 length: 12 amino acids.

The rearrangement uses TRBV9 and TRBJ2-7; 9 positions match TRBD2. This CDR3 comprises 15 residues. CDR1 and CDR2 from the germline V gene are SGDLS and YYNGEE. V lost 3 bases to trimming and J lost 3 bases; unmatched junction nucleotides: 7. The CDR3 bases are TGTGCCAGCAGCGGGCGGGAGGGCCATGTCTACGAGCAGTACTTC. This translates into CASSGREGHVYEQYF.

This clonotype was found many times. The chain is built from TRBV6-1 and TRBJ1-1; D possibly corresponds to TRBD1 (5 bases). V lost 6 bases, J lost 7 bases, and 15 bases lay in between. This CDR3 contains 13 residues. Germline CDR1 MNHNS, CDR2 SASEGT. CDR3 residues: CASRSQGPDEAFF. DNA for the CDR3: TGTGCCAGCAGATCCCAGGGTCCGGATGAAGCTTTCTTT.

The rearrangement joins TRBV12-3 or TRBV12-4 to TRBJ2-2; the match to TRBD1 covers 8 bases. This CDR3 spans 13 amino acids. V shed 7 bases and J 6 bases; nucleotides not matched to a gene: 4. DNA for the CDR3: TGTGCCAGCACTTGGACAGGGTCCGGGGAGCTGTTTTTT. This codes for CASTWTGSGELFF.

This clonotype has a count of ten or more. This rearrangement joins TRBV6-2 or TRBV6-3 to TRBJ2-7; the match to TRBD2 covers 9 bases. After removal of 5 bases from V and 0 bases from J, the junction contained 5 bases not matched to a gene. The CDR3 is made up of 15 amino acids. Germline CDR1 is MNHEY and CDR2 is SVGEGT. CDR3 sequence: CASSPTGLASYEQYF. In nucleotides, the CDR3 is TGTGCCAGCAGTCCAACGGGACTAGCCTCCTACGAGCAGTACTTC.

This clonotype was detected ten times or more. V and J are TRBV3-1 and TRBJ2-7; D remains ambiguous. V was trimmed by 6 bases and J by 0 bases, leaving 9 bases between them. The CDR3 runs to 13 residues. Germline CDR1 is LGHDT and CDR2 is YNNKEL (reference sequence). CDR3 protein: CASRGPYSYEQYF. CDR3 coding DNA: TGTGCCAGCAGAGGCCCTTACTCCTACGAGCAGTACTTC.

In its sample, this clonotype was seen many times. Germline is not matched at one junction end, which may reflect a read error. The rearrangement uses TRBV10-1 and TRBJ2-5; 10 nucleotides line up with TRBD2. Per the germline V gene, CDR1 is WNHNN and CDR2 is SYGVQD (reference sequence). The CDR3 loop spans 17 amino acids. CDR3 coding DNA: TGCGCCAGCAGTGAGTCGAAATTAGCGGGAGGACAAGGGACCCAGTACTTC. Its protein product is CASSESKLAGGQGTQYF.

This clonotype showed up many times. This chain links TRBV20-1 with TRBJ1-5; a possible D gene is TRBD1 (5 bases). The V gene's germline CDR1 is DFQATT and CDR2 SNEGSKA (reference sequence). Trimming removed 3 bases at V and 5 bases at J, with 8 bases between. This CDR3 region has 12 residues. CDR3 protein: CSASQGDQPQHF. The CDR3 bases are TGCAGTGCTAGTCAGGGCGATCAGCCCCAGCATTTT.

For this clonotype: The CDR3 does not close with the conserved phenylalanine or tryptophan, likely indicating a read error. This sequence joins TRBV27 and TRBJ1-1; 7 nucleotides line up with TRBD1. Germline V gives CDR1 MNHEY, CDR2 SMNVEV (reference sequence). V shed 6 bases and J 11 bases; nucleotides not matched to a gene: 15. The CDR3 is 14 residues long. The CDR3 reads CASRKRWDSGDAFL. DNA for the CDR3: TGTGCCAGCAGAAAAAGGTGGGACAGCGGGGATGCTTTCCTT.

This clonotype turned up a few times. The chain recombines TRBV18 with TRBJ2-7; 9 bases are shared with TRBD2. J gave up 4 bases and V 4 bases, and 11 bases lay outside the gene matches. The germline V gene encodes CDR1 KGHSH and CDR2 LQKENI. The CDR3 totals 16 residues. The CDR3 DNA reads as TGTGCCAGCTCACTAATGACTAGCGGCCCCGGGTACGAGCAGTACTTC. It is translated as CASSLMTSGPGYEQYF. Variable domain in full (rest from reference TRBV18 and TRBJ2-7): NAGVMQNPRHLVRRRGQEARLRCSPMKGHSHVYWYRQLPEEGLKFMVYLQKENIIDESGMPKERFSAEFPKEGPSILRIQQVVRGDSAAYFCASSLMTSGPGYEQYFGPGTRLTVT.

There are a few counts of this clonotype. The chain links TRBV4-3 to TRBJ1-3; no definite D call. CDR3 length: 16 residues. Germline CDR1 reads LGHNA; CDR2 reads YSLEER. V dropped 0 bases and J dropped 2 bases, with 11 bases sitting between them. The CDR3 nucleotides read TGCGCCAGCAGCCAAGAACACCTCTCGGCTGGAAACACCATATATTTT. Translated: CASSQEHLSAGNTIYF.

This clonotype was observed a handful of times. The rearrangement uses TRBV4-1 and TRBJ2-2; 13 nucleotides agree with TRBD2. Germline values: CDR1 MGHRA, CDR2 YSYEKL. The CDR3 is 19 residues long. The V gene end was trimmed by 0 bases and the J gene end by 7 bases; junction bases not matched to a gene: 11. DNA of the CDR3: TGCGCCAGCAGCCAAGAAGGGTTAGGGACTAGCGGGAATCACGGGGAGCTGTTTTTT. It codes for CASSQEGLGTSGNHGELFF.

This clonotype was counted ten times or more. CDR3 sequence (DNA): TGTGCCAGCAGCCCCTCCTCGAGGTTCGGGGGCACTGAAGCTTTCTTT. Residues: CASSPSSRFGGTEAFF. The genes are TRBV11-1 and TRBJ1-1, with D perhaps matching TRBD1 (5 bases). Between the trimmed V and J ends, which lost 5 bases and 4 bases, there was a span of 20 bases. The CDR3 length is 16 residues. Per the germline V gene, CDR1 is SGHAT and CDR2 is FQDESV (reference sequence).